Listed below are T cell receptor beta chains from one sample, sequenced in a study of shared T cell receptors in the human thymus. Method: immunoSEQ multiplex PCR; TCRdb's copy keeps in-frame clones and lacks some. In the table there are about 610,000 clones, 88% of which are singletons. The same data also contributed to another study, on human thymus T cells.

Sequenced input: thymocytes. The receptors come from a boy younger than two with a congenital heart defect. Both conserved end residues are part of each CDR3. Each record gives: CDR3 length, J gene, clone size, V gene, D gene, CDR3 protein, CDR3 DNA. D genes are given only for firm matches. Size tells how often a clone was seen (once, few, many) or the class of an expanded clone, and some rows leave it out.

>17|TRBJ2-2|-|TRBV19|TRBD2
CASSPPWTSGNTGELFF
TGTGCCAGTAGTCCGCCCTGGACTAGCGGTAACACCGGGGAGCTGTTTTTT
>17|TRBJ2-5|-|TRBV7-7|TRBD2
CASSLAIGSGRGETQYF
TGTGCTAGCAGCTTAGCGATTGGTAGCGGGAGGGGAGAGACCCAGTACTTC
>21|TRBJ2-2|-|TRBV4-3|TRBD2
CASSQDLAGVLAGEDPGELFF
TGCGCCAGCAGCCAAGATTTGGCAGGAGTACTAGCGGGAGAAGATCCCGGGGAGCTGTTTTTT
>16|TRBJ2-7|-|TRBV10-2|TRBD2
CASRGPGTSGTYEQYF
TGCGCCAGCAGGGGCCCCGGGACTAGCGGTACCTACGAGCAGTACTTC
>17|TRBJ1-2|few|TRBV2|TRBD1
CASSEALDRGLSYGYTF
TGTGCCAGCAGTGAAGCGCTGGACAGGGGGCTTAGCTATGGCTACACCTTC
>14|TRBJ2-7|-|TRBV27|TRBD1
CASSLHRQGYEQYF
TGTGCCAGCAGTCTACACCGACAGGGCTACGAGCAGTACTTC
>14|TRBJ1-2|-|TRBV15|-
CATSNPPGGYGYTF
TGTGCCACCAGCAACCCTCCGGGGGGTTACGGCTACACCTTC
>18|TRBJ2-6|few|TRBV14|-
CASSQVLRSGPGANVLTF
TGTGCCAGCAGCCAAGTATTGCGTTCTGGGCCTGGGGCCAACGTCCTGACTTTC
>10|TRBJ1-1|once|TRBV20-1|-
CSAPPLEAFF
TGCAGTGCTCCGCCACTAGAAGCTTTCTTT
>15|TRBJ2-7|-|TRBV5-1|TRBD2
CASSTWTSGSYEQYF
TGCGCCAGCAGCACCTGGACTAGCGGCTCCTACGAGCAGTACTTC
>14|TRBJ2-3|-|TRBV15|TRBD2
CATSTLAGGATQYF
TGTGCCACCAGCACATTAGCGGGAGGGGCCACGCAGTATTTT
>11|TRBJ2-7|-|TRBV9|-
CASKGEYEQYF
TGTGCCAGCAAGGGGGAGTACGAGCAGTACTTC
>17|TRBJ2-3|-|TRBV27|TRBD1
CASSRPSGQGAEDTQYF
TGTGCCAGCAGCCGCCCCTCCGGACAGGGGGCAGAAGATACGCAGTATTTT
>16|TRBJ2-3|-|TRBV6-4|TRBD2
CASSAQGRETLNTQYF
TGTGCCAGCAGTGCCCAAGGGCGGGAGACCTTAAATACGCAGTATTTT
>15|TRBJ2-1|-|TRBV4-1|TRBD2
CASRRAGGAYNEQFF
TGCGCCAGCCGAAGAGCGGGAGGTGCCTACAATGAGCAGTTCTTC
>13|TRBJ1-2|-|TRBV13|-
CASSLEGVEGYTF
TGTGCCAGCAGCCTAGAGGGGGTGGAAGGCTACACCTTC
>16|TRBJ2-7|-|TRBV6-1|TRBD1
CASSEARQGASYEQYF
TGTGCCAGCAGTGAAGCCCGACAGGGGGCATCCTACGAGCAGTACTTC
>15|TRBJ1-5|once|TRBV6-7|-
CANTYQGGRGQPQHF
TGTGCCAACACCTACCAGGGTGGTAGGGGTCAGCCCCAGCATTTT
>13|TRBJ2-5|-|TRBV6-1|TRBD2
CASTGSGLGTQYF
TGTGCCAGCACGGGTAGCGGGTTAGGGACCCAGTACTTC
>14|TRBJ1-1|-|TRBV5-5|-
CASSFDRGGTEAFF
TGTGCCAGCAGCTTCGACCGCGGAGGGACTGAAGCTTTCTTT
>17|TRBJ2-6|-|TRBV10-3|-
CAIRSQVSASGANVLTF
TGTGCCATCAGGTCACAGGTGTCCGCTTCTGGGGCCAACGTCCTGACTTTC
>13|TRBJ1-1|few|TRBV18|TRBD1
CASSPQGATEAFF
TGTGCCAGCTCACCACAGGGGGCAACTGAAGCTTTCTTT
>15|TRBJ2-2|-|TRBV7-9|-
CASSLAFTNTGELFF
TGTGCCAGCAGCTTAGCTTTTACGAACACCGGGGAGCTGTTTTTT
>15|TRBJ2-3|-|TRBV7-6|-
CASSLAVRGGDTQYF
TGTGCCAGCAGCTTAGCGGTTAGAGGAGGAGATACGCAGTATTTT
>17|TRBJ2-6|-|TRBV10-3|-
CAISAPDRSTGANVLTF
TGTGCCATCAGTGCGCCCGACAGGTCTACTGGGGCCAACGTCCTGACTTTC
>16|TRBJ1-5|-|TRBV5-5|TRBD1
CASSSTGGDTNQPQHF
TGTGCCAGCAGCTCGACAGGGGGCGATACCAATCAGCCCCAGCATTTT
>15|TRBJ2-2|few|TRBV19|TRBD1
CASSPRGLNTGELFF
TGTGCCAGTAGTCCCAGGGGGCTGAACACCGGGGAGCTGTTTTTT
>17|TRBJ2-7|-|TRBV27|TRBD1
CASSLSNPGQISYEQYF
TGTGCCAGCAGTTTATCGAATCCGGGACAGATCTCCTACGAGCAGTACTTC
>13|TRBJ1-2|-|TRBV15|-
CATSSPLRGGYTF
TGTGCCACCAGCAGCCCACTAAGGGGTGGCTACACCTTC
>15|TRBJ1-5|-|TRBV15|-
CATSRRMGSDQPQHF
TGTGCCACCAGCAGACGAATGGGCTCTGATCAGCCCCAGCATTTT
>14|TRBJ2-5|-|TRBV7-2|TRBD2
CASSFSGRGKTQYF
TGTGCCAGCAGCTTCAGCGGGAGAGGGAAGACCCAGTACTTC
>17|TRBJ2-1|-|TRBV15|TRBD2
CATSRDWGGLLNNEQFF
TGTGCCACCAGCAGAGATTGGGGGGGACTGCTTAACAATGAGCAGTTCTTC
>18|TRBJ2-1|-|TRBV30|-
CAWSVREGGGGGGGEQFF
TGTGCCTGGAGTGTAAGAGAGGGAGGGGGTGGTGGAGGCGGTGAGCAGTTCTTC
>16|TRBJ2-7|-|TRBV7-9|TRBD1
CASSFRDRGTESEQYF
TGTGCCAGCAGCTTCCGGGACAGGGGAACCGAGAGCGAGCAGTACTTC
>16|TRBJ2-1|-|TRBV10-3|TRBD2
CAISESGGGTYNEQFF
TGTGCCATCAGTGAGTCGGGCGGGGGGACGTACAATGAGCAGTTCTTC
>15|TRBJ2-7|-|TRBV6-1|TRBD2
CASSELAGASYEQYF
TGTGCCAGCAGTGAACTAGCGGGGGCCTCCTACGAGCAGTACTTC
>18|TRBJ2-7|-|TRBV7-8|TRBD2
CASSLIRGLAGVVDEQYF
TGTGCCAGCAGCTTAATACGAGGACTAGCGGGAGTAGTTGACGAGCAGTACTTC
>13|TRBJ2-7|-|TRBV18|TRBD1
CASSPRGRSEQYF
TGTGCCAGCTCGCCCAGGGGGCGGTCCGAGCAGTACTTC
>11|TRBJ2-1|-|TRBV2|-
CASRVGDHQFF
TGTGCCAGCCGCGTAGGGGATCACCAGTTCTTC
>17|TRBJ2-5|-|TRBV27|-
CASSFWGVPHLKETQYF
TGTGCCAGCAGTTTCTGGGGGGTGCCCCACTTAAAAGAGACCCAGTACTTC
>14|TRBJ2-7|-|TRBV5-1|TRBD1
CASSTGTDSYEQYF
TGCGCCAGCAGCACCGGGACAGACTCCTACGAGCAGTACTTC
>14|TRBJ2-7|-|TRBV7-2|TRBD2
CASSLSGGRSEQYF
TGTGCCAGCAGCTTAAGTGGCGGGAGAAGCGAGCAGTACTTC
>18|TRBJ2-7|-|TRBV11-2|TRBD2
CASSFDRTSGRADDEQYF
TGTGCCAGCAGCTTCGATCGGACTAGCGGGAGGGCCGATGACGAGCAGTACTTC
>15|TRBJ2-7|-|TRBV18|-
CASSPVMSGPYEQYF
TGTGCCAGCTCACCAGTTATGTCAGGCCCCTACGAGCAGTACTTC
>13|TRBJ2-7|-|TRBV27|TRBD1
CASSLGTVYEQYF
TGTGCCAGCAGTTTAGGGACAGTCTACGAGCAGTACTTC
>12|TRBJ2-2|-|TRBV4-3|-
CASSQGRAGLFF
TGCGCCAGCAGCCAAGGGAGGGCCGGGCTGTTTTTT